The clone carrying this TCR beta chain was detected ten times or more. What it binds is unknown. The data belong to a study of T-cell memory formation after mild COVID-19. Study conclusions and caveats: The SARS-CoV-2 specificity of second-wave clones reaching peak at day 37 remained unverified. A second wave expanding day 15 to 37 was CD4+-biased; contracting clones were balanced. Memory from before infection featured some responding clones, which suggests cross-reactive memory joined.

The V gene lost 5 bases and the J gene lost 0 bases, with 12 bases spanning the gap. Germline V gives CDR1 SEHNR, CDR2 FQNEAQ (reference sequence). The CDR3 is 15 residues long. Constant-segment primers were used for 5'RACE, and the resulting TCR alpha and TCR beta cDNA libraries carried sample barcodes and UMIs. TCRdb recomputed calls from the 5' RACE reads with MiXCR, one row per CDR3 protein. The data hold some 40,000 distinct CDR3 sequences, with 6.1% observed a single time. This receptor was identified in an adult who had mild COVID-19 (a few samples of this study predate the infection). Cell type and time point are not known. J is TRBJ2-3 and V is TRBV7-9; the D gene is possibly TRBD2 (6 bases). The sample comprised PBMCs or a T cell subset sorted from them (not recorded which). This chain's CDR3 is CASSPLLASTDTQYF. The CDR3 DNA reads TGTGCCAGCAGCCCCCTTCTAGCGAGCACAGATACGCAGTATTTT.